This TCR beta chain was captured by sequencing in a study of blood T cell repertoires in COVID-19. The germline V gene encodes CDR1 ENHRY and CDR2 SYGVKD. This CDR3 spans 15 amino acids. Between the trimmed V and J ends, which lost 0 bases and 5 bases, there was a span of 11 bases. Method: immunoSEQ multiplex PCR; TCRdb's copy keeps in-frame clones and lacks some. The table shows tens of thousands of clones, with approximately 89% occurring only once. This clone was found a few times. This rearrangement joins TRBV10-3 to TRBJ2-1; perhaps TRBD1 as D (5 bases). The sequenced material came from peripheral blood. This TCR was recovered from a man aged 45-60 years with active COVID-19. The CDR3 reads CAISESGRGHNEQFF. In nucleotides, the CDR3 is TGTGCCATCAGTGAGTCGGGAAGGGGTCACAATGAGCAGTTCTTC.